Each of the 28 T cell receptor beta chains below was sequenced from the same sample in a study of shared clonotypes between healthy human individuals. Naive-designated CD8 cells lacked CD45RO, were positively enriched for CCR7, and omitted terminally differentiated effector memory CD45RA+ cells. Data came from immunoSEQ multiplex PCR; TCRdb stores just in-frame clones and leaves some out. The repertoire includes approximately 840,000 clones, roughly 96% of them detected once, and less than 0.25% sits in the top ten. The sequencing input was naive CD8+ T cells sorted from blood. The receptors come from a man between 25 and 39 years old in good health.

Of note for this clone: The same CDR3 arises from other DNA sequences in this sample as well. The chain is built from TRBV29-1 and TRBJ2-7; tentatively, D is TRBD1 (5 bases). Trimming took off 3 bases at V and 3 bases at J, with 9 bases between the two ends. The germline V gene encodes CDR1 SQVTM and CDR2 ANQGSEA. The CDR3 length is 12 residues. CDR3 sequence reads: CSVEGQGYEQYF. CDR3 DNA: TGCAGCGTTGAGGGCCAGGGCTACGAGCAGTACTTC.

The rearrangement links TRBV27 to TRBJ2-7, with D possibly being TRBD1 (6 bases). Germline V CDR1 and CDR2: MNHEY, SMNVEV (reference sequence). The CDR3 length is 13 residues. Trimming pared 4 bases from V and 0 bases from J, leaving 7 bases between. As DNA, the CDR3 is TGTGCCAGCAGTTGGGGGCCCTCCTACGAGCAGTACTTC. Its translation is CASSWGPSYEQYF.

The chain employs TRBV27 and TRBJ2-7, with D tentatively TRBD2 (7 bases). This CDR3 has 14 amino acids. Trimming cost V 2 bases and J 6 bases, with 14 bases left between them. Per the germline V gene, CDR1 is MNHEY and CDR2 is SMNVEV (reference sequence). The DNA for the CDR3 is TGTGCCAGCAGTTTACGGGGAGGGGGAATCGAGCAGTACTTC. This gives the protein CASSLRGGGIEQYF.

The chain links TRBV4-1 to TRBJ2-1; perhaps TRBD2 as D (5 bases). Germline lookup yields CDR1 MGHRA and CDR2 YSYEKL. The V gene lost 2 bases and the J gene lost 9 bases, with 11 bases spanning the gap. The length of the CDR3 is 13 residues. CDR3 nucleotide sequence: TGCGCCAGCAGCCAACTAAACGCGGGTGAGCAGTTCTTC. The encoded protein is CASSQLNAGEQFF.

The chain uses TRBV7-9 and TRBJ2-3; D perhaps matches TRBD2 (5 bases). The CDR3 runs 17 residues. In germline, CDR1 is SEHNR, CDR2 FQNEAQ (reference sequence). With 0 bases removed from V and 3 bases from J, the gap between germline ends came to 16 bases. For the CDR3, the DNA is TGTGCCAGCAGCTTAGCTCTAGCCGGAGATTATACAGATACGCAGTATTTT. It is translated as CASSLALAGDYTDTQYF.

This clone was detected once. The V gene is TRBV19, the J gene TRBJ2-7; D not certain. The CDR3 totals 14 residues. V was shortened by 4 bases and J by 0 bases, with 10 bases between the two germline ends. Germline values: CDR1 LNHDA, CDR2 SQIVND (reference sequence). The CDR3 region has the DNA TGTGCCAGTAGTAGGGCACTGGGCTCCTACGAGCAGTACTTC. This codes for CASSRALGSYEQYF.

The chain carries TRBV6-6 and TRBJ2-3; 10 positions agree with TRBD2. The CDR3 totals 15 residues. The V gene end was trimmed by 9 bases and the J gene end by 2 bases; junction bases not matched to a gene: 8. Germline loops: CDR1 MNHNY, CDR2 SVGAGI (reference sequence). Here the CDR3 reads CASPPLAGDTDTQYF. The CDR3 DNA sequence: TGTGCCAGTCCTCCTCTAGCGGGGGACACAGATACGCAGTATTTT.

The chain employs TRBV19 and TRBJ2-1, with D tentatively TRBD1 (6 bases). Trimming took off 6 bases at V and 5 bases at J, with 11 bases between the two ends. The CDR3 runs 13 residues. Germline-derived CDR1 and CDR2 are LNHDA and SQIVND (reference sequence). DNA of the CDR3: TGTGCCAGTAGCGCCGAGGGGGACAATGAGCAGTTCTTC. It specifies CASSAEGDNEQFF.

The chain recombines TRBV9 with TRBJ1-2; D is unresolved. The CDR3 is 12 amino acids. Germline V gene data show CDR1 as SGDLS and CDR2 as YYNGEE. The V gene lost 3 bases and the J gene lost 6 bases, with 9 bases spanning the gap. DNA of the CDR3: TGTGCCAGCAGCGGCGACCCGGATGGCTACACCTTC. Translating it yields CASSGDPDGYTF.

The chain carries TRBV6-1 and TRBJ1-5; TRBD1 agrees at 7 bases. Germline CDR1 reads MNHNS; CDR2 reads SASEGT. The CDR3 runs to 14 residues. The V and J ends lost 4 bases and 4 bases, in that order; junction bases with no gene match: 4. The CDR3 reads CASSGLQGNQPQHF. DNA for the CDR3: TGTGCCAGCAGTGGCCTACAGGGGAATCAGCCCCAGCATTTT.

The chain employs TRBV7-9 and TRBJ2-3; D might be TRBD2 (5 bases). Germline CDR1 SEHNR, CDR2 FQNEAQ (reference sequence). The germline V and J ends were trimmed by 7 bases and 9 bases, with 23 bases remaining between them. The CDR3 has 15 residues. The CDR3 reads CASTESGAVVKTQYF. CDR3 DNA: TGTGCCAGCACCGAAAGCGGAGCGGTGGTAAAGACGCAGTATTTT.

V and J are TRBV29-1 and TRBJ2-2; no definite D call. V lost 4 bases, J lost 4 bases, and 10 bases lay in between. Germline assignment: CDR1 SQVTM and CDR2 ANQGSEA. This CDR3 spans 13 amino acids. CDR3 in DNA: TGCAGCGTTGTTGACTTACCCACCGGGGAGCTGTTTTTT. This encodes CSVVDLPTGELFF.

This chain uses TRBV11-1 with TRBJ2-7, with D possibly matching TRBD1 (6 bases). The CDR3 extends over 18 amino acids. CDR1 is SGHAT, CDR2 FQDESV, per germline (reference sequence). V lost 5 bases, J lost 5 bases, and 28 bases lay in between. DNA for the CDR3: TGTGCCAGCAGCCCCACAACGGACAGACCCCTCTTATTGGACGAGCAGTACTTC. Amino acids: CASSPTTDRPLLLDEQYF. Supplemented by reference TRBV11-1 and TRBJ2-7, the full variable domain reads EAEVAQSPRYKITEKSQAVAFWCDPISGHATLYWYRQILGQGPELLVQFQDESVVDDSQLPKDRFSAERLKGVDSTLKIQPAELGDSAMYLCASSPTTDRPLLLDEQYFGPGTRLTVT.

A single count supports this clone. This same CDR3 is encoded by further DNA sequences in the sample. The V gene is TRBV27, the J gene TRBJ2-1; 9 nucleotides agree with TRBD2. V lost 3 bases and J lost 1; bases outside the gene matches: 1. CDR1 is MNHEY and CDR2 is SMNVEV in the germline V gene (reference sequence). The CDR3 covers 15 residues. The CDR3 DNA follows: TGTGCCAGCAGTTTCAGCGGGGGGTCCTACAATGAGCAGTTCTTC. It encodes CASSFSGGSYNEQFF.

V is TRBV6-5 and J is TRBJ1-1, with D maybe TRBD1 (6 bases). Trimming took off 0 bases at V and 11 bases at J, with 10 bases between the two ends. There are 12 residues in the CDR3. Looked up from germline, CDR1 is MNHEY and CDR2 is SVGAGI. CDR3 protein: CASSYSWGAAFF. DNA of the CDR3: TGTGCCAGCAGTTACTCATGGGGGGCTGCTTTCTTT.

The chain joins TRBV7-9 to TRBJ2-2; no definite D call. V was cut by 1 base and J by 3 bases, with 9 bases left in between. Germline V gene lookup returns CDR1 SEHNR and CDR2 FQNEAQ (reference sequence). There are 15 residues in the CDR3. The DNA of the CDR3 is TGTGCCAGCAGCTTAGGCGGTGGGGACACCGGGGAGCTGTTTTTT. Protein: CASSLGGGDTGELFF.

The V and J genes are TRBV7-7 and TRBJ2-1; weak D call: TRBD1 (5 bases). V lost 5 bases and J 2 bases, leaving 13 bases between the germline ends. From germline, CDR1 is SSHAT and CDR2 FNYEAQ (reference sequence). The CDR3 is 15 residues long. Written as DNA, the CDR3 is TGTGCCAGCAGCCCTACAGGTAGCCCCTACAATGAGCAGTTCTTC. Translated, it gives CASSPTGSPYNEQFF.

The chain joins TRBV9 to TRBJ2-1; TRBD2 matches at 9 bases. Germline loops: CDR1 SGDLS, CDR2 YYNGEE. The CDR3 totals 15 residues. Germline trimming cut 0 bases from V and 4 bases from J; bases unmatched to any gene: 2. CDR3: CASSVGSGRYNEQFF. The CDR3 DNA reads TGTGCCAGCAGCGTAGGTAGCGGGAGATACAATGAGCAGTTCTTC.

The J gene is TRBJ2-7, the V gene TRBV7-9, with 7 bases lining up with TRBD1. The CDR3 spans 14 residues. CDR1 is SEHNR, CDR2 FQNEAQ, per germline (reference sequence). The V gene end was trimmed by 5 bases and the J gene end by 2 bases; junction bases not matched to a gene: 6. This chain's CDR3 is CASSPGTDAYEQYF. CDR3 DNA: TGTGCCAGCAGCCCGGGGACAGACGCCTACGAGCAGTACTTC.

The chain links TRBV5-1 to TRBJ2-5; D tentatively reads TRBD1 or TRBD2 (6 bases each). The CDR3 has 15 residues. Germline V lookup: CDR1 SGHRS, CDR2 YFSETQ. V was clipped by 3 bases and J by 5 bases, with 17 bases between them. CDR3 bases: TGCGCCAGCAGCTGGAATCCGGGGGCTTTGGAGACCCAGTACTTC. It specifies CASSWNPGALETQYF.

The chain combines TRBV4-1 with TRBJ2-1, with TRBD2 matching 9 bases. The germline V gene has CDR1 MGHRA and CDR2 YSYEKL. V lost 3 bases to trimming and J lost 0 bases; unmatched junction nucleotides: 3. The CDR3 covers 16 residues. The chain's CDR3 is CASSHLSGSSYNEQFF. The CDR3 nucleotides are TGCGCCAGCAGCCACCTTAGCGGGAGCTCCTACAATGAGCAGTTCTTC.

The J gene is TRBJ2-1, the V gene TRBV5-4; D unresolved. V lost 4 bases, J lost 4 bases, and 9 bases lay in between. The germline gives CDR1 SGHNT, CDR2 YYREEE (reference sequence). CDR3 size: 13 residues. CDR3 sequence reads: CASSSKGYNEQFF. In DNA form, the CDR3 reads TGTGCCAGCAGCAGCAAAGGGTACAATGAGCAGTTCTTC.

This clone was picked up one time. The chain is built from TRBV29-1 and TRBJ1-2; possible D gene TRBD1, 5 bases. The germline V and J ends were trimmed by 1 base and 1 base, with 16 bases remaining between them. The germline V gene has CDR1 SQVTM and CDR2 ANQGSEA. This CDR3 has 16 amino acids. The CDR3 is CSVEGYPGTRNYGYTF. CDR3 DNA: TGCAGCGTTGAAGGGTATCCCGGGACGCGTAACTATGGCTACACCTTC.

This clone has only one observation. This rearrangement joins TRBV7-2 to TRBJ2-1; 8 bases line up with TRBD2. Per germline, CDR1 SGHTA and CDR2 FQGNSA. V trimming: 4 bases; J trimming: 12 bases; junction bases outside the gene matches: 5. The CDR3 runs 12 residues. The CDR3 coding sequence is TGTGCCAGCAGCTCAAGCGGGAGTTGGCAGTTCTTC. Its translation is CASSSSGSWQFF.

The gene calls are TRBV25-1 and TRBJ2-1, with D hard to call. Germline-derived CDR1 and CDR2 are MGHDK and SYGVNS. V lost 1 base to trimming and J lost 0 bases, with 10 bases between them. The CDR3 loop spans 16 amino acids. CDR3 sequence reads: CASSESKAFSYNEQFF. In DNA, the CDR3 is TGTGCCAGCAGTGAATCGAAGGCATTCTCCTACAATGAGCAGTTCTTC. Using reference TRBV25-1 and TRBJ2-1 for the parts outside the CDR3, the full variable domain is EADIYQTPRYLVIGTGKKITLECSQTMGHDKMYWYQQDPGMELHLIHYSYGVNSTEKGDLSSESTVSRIRTEHFPLTLESARPSHTSQYLCASSESKAFSYNEQFFGPGTRLTVL.

This clone was observed a handful of times. This rearrangement joins TRBV6-1 to TRBJ2-7, with a weak D call TRBD1 (5 bases). The CDR3 is made up of 14 amino acids. The V end lost 2 bases, the J end lost 2 bases, and 10 bases lay between the germline ends. The germline gives CDR1 MNHNS, CDR2 SASEGT. CDR3 region: CASSEISGTYEQYF. CDR3 in DNA: TGTGCCAGCAGTGAAATTTCAGGGACCTACGAGCAGTACTTC.

In DNA, the CDR3 is TGTGCCAGCGACACAGGGAGTATGGAGACCCAGTACTTC. Translating gives CASDTGSMETQYF. This rearrangement joins TRBV7-6 to TRBJ2-5; D possibly corresponds to TRBD1 (6 bases). The CDR3 is 13 residues long. Trimming removed 8 bases from V and 5 bases from J, with 15 bases in between. In germline, CDR1 is SGHVS, CDR2 FNYEAQ.

In this sample, this clone turned up once. This chain links TRBV11-1 with TRBJ2-7; a possible D gene is TRBD2 (6 bases). CDR3 size: 14 residues. V lost 4 bases, J lost 3 bases, and 13 bases lay in between. Germline lookup yields CDR1 SGHAT and CDR2 FQDESV (reference sequence). The CDR3 reads CASSSTGSGYEQYF. The CDR3 nucleotides read TGTGCCAGCAGCTCGACTGGTAGCGGCTACGAGCAGTACTTC.